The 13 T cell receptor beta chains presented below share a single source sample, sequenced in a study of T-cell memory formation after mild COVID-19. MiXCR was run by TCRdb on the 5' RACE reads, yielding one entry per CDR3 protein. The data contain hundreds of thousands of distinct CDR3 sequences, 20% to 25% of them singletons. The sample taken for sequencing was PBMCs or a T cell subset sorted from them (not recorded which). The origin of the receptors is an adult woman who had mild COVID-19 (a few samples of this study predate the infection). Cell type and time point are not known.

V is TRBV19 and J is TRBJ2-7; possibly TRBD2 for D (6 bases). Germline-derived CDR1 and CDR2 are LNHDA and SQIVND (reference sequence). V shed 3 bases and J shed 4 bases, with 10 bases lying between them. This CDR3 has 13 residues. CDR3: CASSIGAGYEQYF. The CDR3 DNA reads TGTGCCAGTAGTATCGGGGCGGGGTACGAGCAGTACTTC.

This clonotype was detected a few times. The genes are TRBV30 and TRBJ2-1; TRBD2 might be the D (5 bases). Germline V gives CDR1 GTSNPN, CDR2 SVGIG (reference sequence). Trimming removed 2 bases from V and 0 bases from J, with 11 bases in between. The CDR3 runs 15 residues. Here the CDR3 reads CAWSYEGYSYNEQFF. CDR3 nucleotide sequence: TGTGCCTGGAGTTATGAGGGTTACTCCTACAATGAGCAGTTCTTC. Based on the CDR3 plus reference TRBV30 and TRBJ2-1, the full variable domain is SQTIHQWPATLVQPVGSPLSLECTVEGTSNPNLYWYRQAAGRGLQLLFYSVGIGQISSEVPQNLSASRPQDRQFILSSKKLLLSDSGFYLCAWSYEGYSYNEQFFGPGTRLTVL.

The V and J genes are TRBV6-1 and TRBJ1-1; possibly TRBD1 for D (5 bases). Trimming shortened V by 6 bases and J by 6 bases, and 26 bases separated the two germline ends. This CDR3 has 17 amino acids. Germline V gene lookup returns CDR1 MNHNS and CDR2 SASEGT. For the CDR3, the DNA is TGTGCCAGCAGCCACCGGGACTTCGGGAAACTGATCGCTGAAGCTTTCTTT. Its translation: CASSHRDFGKLIAEAFF.

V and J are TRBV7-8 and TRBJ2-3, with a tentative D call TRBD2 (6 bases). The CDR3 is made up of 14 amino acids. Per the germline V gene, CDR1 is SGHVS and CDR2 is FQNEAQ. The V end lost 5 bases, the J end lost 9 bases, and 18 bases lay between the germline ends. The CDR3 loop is CASSVTEAGLTQYF. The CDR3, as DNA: TGTGCCAGCAGCGTCACTGAGGCGGGACTCACGCAGTATTTT.

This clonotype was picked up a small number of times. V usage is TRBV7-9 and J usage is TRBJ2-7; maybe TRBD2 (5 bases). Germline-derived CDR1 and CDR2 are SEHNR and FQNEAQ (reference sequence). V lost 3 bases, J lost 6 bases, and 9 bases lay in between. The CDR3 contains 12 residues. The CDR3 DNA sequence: TGTGCCAGCAGCTTCCTCGAGGGCGAGCAGTACTTC. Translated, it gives CASSFLEGEQYF.

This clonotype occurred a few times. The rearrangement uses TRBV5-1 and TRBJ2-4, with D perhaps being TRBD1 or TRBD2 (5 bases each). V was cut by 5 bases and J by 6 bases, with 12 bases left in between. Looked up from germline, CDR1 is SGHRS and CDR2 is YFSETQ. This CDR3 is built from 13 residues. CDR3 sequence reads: CASSRDGPNIQYF. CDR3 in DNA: TGCGCCAGCAGTCGGGACGGACCAAACATTCAGTACTTC.

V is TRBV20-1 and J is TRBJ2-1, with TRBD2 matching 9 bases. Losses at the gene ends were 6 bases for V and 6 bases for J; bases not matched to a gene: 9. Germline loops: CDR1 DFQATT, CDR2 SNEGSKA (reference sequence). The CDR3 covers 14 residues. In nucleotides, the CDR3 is TGCAGTGCCAGCAGCGGGGGGTCGGCCAATGAGCAGTTCTTC. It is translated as CSASSGGSANEQFF.

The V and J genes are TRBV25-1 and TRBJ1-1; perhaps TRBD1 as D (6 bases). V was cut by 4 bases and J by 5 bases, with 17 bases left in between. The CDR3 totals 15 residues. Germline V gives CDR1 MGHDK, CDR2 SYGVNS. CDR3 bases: TGTGCCAGCAGTGGACCAGGGGTACTGAGTACTGAAGCTTTCTTT. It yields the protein CASSGPGVLSTEAFF.

The CDR3 here is CASSDRLAQETQYF. The CDR3 DNA sequence: TGTGCCAGCAGTGACCGACTAGCCCAAGAGACCCAGTACTTC. This sequence joins TRBV6-1 and TRBJ2-5, with 7 bases lining up with TRBD2. Trimming removed 3 bases from V and 1 base from J; junction bases left unmatched: 2. The V gene's germline CDR1 is MNHNS and CDR2 SASEGT. CDR3 length equals 14 residues.

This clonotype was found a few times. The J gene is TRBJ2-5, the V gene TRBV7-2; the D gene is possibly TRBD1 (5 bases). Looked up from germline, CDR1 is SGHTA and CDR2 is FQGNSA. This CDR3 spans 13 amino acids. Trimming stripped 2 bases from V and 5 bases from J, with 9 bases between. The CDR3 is CASSLYRSETQYF. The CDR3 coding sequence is TGTGCCAGCAGCTTATACAGGTCTGAGACCCAGTACTTC.

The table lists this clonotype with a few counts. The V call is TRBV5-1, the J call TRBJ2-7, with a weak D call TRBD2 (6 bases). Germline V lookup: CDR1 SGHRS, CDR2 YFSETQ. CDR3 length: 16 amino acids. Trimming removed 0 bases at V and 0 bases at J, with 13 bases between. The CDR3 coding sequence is TGCGCCAGCAGCTTGGACGGAGTAGCGGTCTCCTACGAGCAGTACTTC. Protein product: CASSLDGVAVSYEQYF.

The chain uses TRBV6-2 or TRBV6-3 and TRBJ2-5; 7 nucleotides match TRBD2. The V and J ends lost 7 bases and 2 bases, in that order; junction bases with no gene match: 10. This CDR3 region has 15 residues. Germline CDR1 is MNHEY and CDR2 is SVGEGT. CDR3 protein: CASTPWAGEQETQYF. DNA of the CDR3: TGTGCCAGCACCCCGTGGGCGGGAGAACAAGAGACCCAGTACTTC.

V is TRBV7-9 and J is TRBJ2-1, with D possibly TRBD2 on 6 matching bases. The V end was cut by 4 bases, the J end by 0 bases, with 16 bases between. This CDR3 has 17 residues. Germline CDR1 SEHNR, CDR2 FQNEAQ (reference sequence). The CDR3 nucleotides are TGTGCCAGCAGCTCGTCCTCTGCGGGACCCTCCTACAATGAGCAGTTCTTC. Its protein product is CASSSSSAGPSYNEQFF.